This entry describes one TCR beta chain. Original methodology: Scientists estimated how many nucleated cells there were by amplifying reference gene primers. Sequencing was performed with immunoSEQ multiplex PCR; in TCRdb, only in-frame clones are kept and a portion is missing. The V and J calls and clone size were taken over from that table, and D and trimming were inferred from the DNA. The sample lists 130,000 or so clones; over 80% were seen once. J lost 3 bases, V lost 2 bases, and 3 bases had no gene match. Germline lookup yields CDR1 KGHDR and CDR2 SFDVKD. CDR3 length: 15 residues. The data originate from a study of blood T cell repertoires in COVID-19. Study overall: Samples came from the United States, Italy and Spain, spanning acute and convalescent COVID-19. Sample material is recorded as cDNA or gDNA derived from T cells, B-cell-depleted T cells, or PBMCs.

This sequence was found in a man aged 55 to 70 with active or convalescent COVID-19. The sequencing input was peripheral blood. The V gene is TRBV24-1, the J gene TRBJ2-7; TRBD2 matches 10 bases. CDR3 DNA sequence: TGTGCCACCAGTGATTCCGCTAGCGGGGGCTACGAGCAGTACTTC. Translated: CATSDSASGGYEQYF.